The rows below give T cell receptor beta chains drawn from one sample of a study of blood T cell repertoires in COVID-19. TCRdb keeps only in-frame clones here, not all; method: immunoSEQ multiplex PCR. The data hold some 170,000 clones, with 85% observed a single time. Sequenced: peripheral blood. These receptors were obtained from a man in his forties or fifties with acute or convalescent COVID-19. Both conserved end residues are part of each CDR3. The order of the fields is CDR3 protein, CDR3 DNA, clone size, V gene, J gene, D gene. The D gene is left open where the match is weak. Part of the rows lack a size; the others show once, few, many or a class for expanded clones.

CDR3 protein: CASSPPGRGYGYTF; CDR3 DNA: TGCGCCAGCAGCCCGCCCGGCAGGGGCTATGGCTACACCTTC; clone size: NA; V gene: TRBV4-1; J gene: TRBJ1-2; D gene: NA
CDR3 protein: CASSQNGYTF; CDR3 DNA: TGTGCCAGCAGTCAAAATGGCTACACCTTC; clone size: NA; V gene: TRBV5-6; J gene: TRBJ1-2; D gene: NA
CDR3 protein: CASSFGQGGRDQPQHF; CDR3 DNA: TGTGCCAGCAGCTTTGGACAGGGGGGAAGGGATCAGCCCCAGCATTTT; clone size: NA; V gene: TRBV7-9; J gene: TRBJ1-5; D gene: TRBD1
CDR3 protein: CASSYSRNTEAFF; CDR3 DNA: TGTGCCAGCAGTTACTCTAGGAACACTGAAGCTTTCTTT; clone size: NA; V gene: TRBV6-5; J gene: TRBJ1-1; D gene: NA
CDR3 protein: CASSYSTTSSYEQYF; CDR3 DNA: TGTGCCAGCAGTTACTCGACTACTTCTTCCTACGAGCAGTACTTC; clone size: NA; V gene: TRBV6-5; J gene: TRBJ2-7; D gene: NA
CDR3 protein: CASSLAGRSYEQYF; CDR3 DNA: TGTGCCAGCAGCCTTGCGGGCAGATCATACGAGCAGTACTTC; clone size: NA; V gene: TRBV6-5; J gene: TRBJ2-7; D gene: NA
CDR3 protein: CASSLDAGGRNEQFF; CDR3 DNA: TGTGCCAGCAGCTTAGATGCGGGGGGGCGGAATGAGCAGTTCTTC; clone size: NA; V gene: TRBV7-2; J gene: TRBJ2-1; D gene: TRBD2
CDR3 protein: CSASQSGQNNSPLHF; CDR3 DNA: TGCAGTGCTAGTCAGTCAGGGCAGAATAATTCACCCCTCCACTTT; clone size: NA; V gene: TRBV20-1; J gene: TRBJ1-6; D gene: NA
CDR3 protein: CASSLARLAEQFF; CDR3 DNA: TGCGCCAGCAGCTTGGCCCGACTAGCTGAGCAGTTCTTC; clone size: NA; V gene: TRBV5-1; J gene: TRBJ2-1; D gene: TRBD2
CDR3 protein: CASSLGRGAADTQYF; CDR3 DNA: TGTGCCAGCAGTTTAGGGCGGGGGGCAGCAGATACGCAGTATTTT; clone size: NA; V gene: TRBV27; J gene: TRBJ2-3; D gene: TRBD2
CDR3 protein: CASSPSGRPSGANVLTF; CDR3 DNA: TGTGCCAGCAGTCCCAGCGGCAGGCCCTCTGGGGCCAACGTCCTGACTTTC; clone size: once; V gene: TRBV28; J gene: TRBJ2-6; D gene: NA
CDR3 protein: CASSLGADSYNEQFF; CDR3 DNA: TGTGCCAGCAGCTTGGGGGCCGACTCCTACAATGAGCAGTTCTTC; clone size: NA; V gene: TRBV7-8; J gene: TRBJ2-1; D gene: NA
CDR3 protein: CASSLVVGPATNEKLFF; CDR3 DNA: TGTGCCAGCAGCTTAGTAGTGGGCCCAGCAACTAATGAAAAACTGTTTTTT; clone size: NA; V gene: TRBV11-2; J gene: TRBJ1-4; D gene: NA
CDR3 protein: CASSPLSGEVAFF; CDR3 DNA: TGTGCCAGCAGCCCCCTCTCGGGTGAGGTAGCTTTCTTT; clone size: NA; V gene: TRBV5-8; J gene: TRBJ1-1; D gene: NA
CDR3 protein: CASSQEFARLAVDNEQFF; CDR3 DNA: TGTGCCAGCAGCCAAGAGTTCGCGCGGCTAGCGGTGGACAATGAGCAGTTCTTC; clone size: once; V gene: TRBV3-1/TRBV3-2; J gene: TRBJ2-1; D gene: TRBD2
CDR3 protein: CASSLRSGEADTQYF; CDR3 DNA: TGTGCCAGCAGCTTACGGTCAGGGGAAGCAGATACGCAGTATTTT; clone size: many; V gene: TRBV5-4; J gene: TRBJ2-3; D gene: NA
CDR3 protein: CASSSGVQSSYNEQFF; CDR3 DNA: TGTGCCAGCAGCAGCGGAGTACAGTCCTCCTACAATGAGCAGTTCTTC; clone size: NA; V gene: TRBV6-4; J gene: TRBJ2-1; D gene: NA
CDR3 protein: CATSRAEENTEAFF; CDR3 DNA: TGTGCCACCAGCCGGGCGGAGGAGAACACTGAAGCTTTCTTT; clone size: NA; V gene: TRBV15; J gene: TRBJ1-1; D gene: NA
CDR3 protein: CASIPLYSYEQYF; CDR3 DNA: TGTGCCAGCATCCCCCTCTACTCCTACGAGCAGTACTTC; clone size: few; V gene: TRBV2; J gene: TRBJ2-7; D gene: NA
CDR3 protein: CASSYSLRGRGNTIYF; CDR3 DNA: TGTGCCAGCAGTTACTCCCTCAGGGGAAGGGGAAACACCATATATTTT; clone size: NA; V gene: TRBV6-5; J gene: TRBJ1-3; D gene: NA
CDR3 protein: CASSPGGVGYEQYF; CDR3 DNA: TGTGCCAGCTCACCTGGGGGGGTAGGCTACGAGCAGTACTTC; clone size: NA; V gene: TRBV18; J gene: TRBJ2-7; D gene: TRBD2
CDR3 protein: CASSTGTGVNNEQFF; CDR3 DNA: TGTGCCAGCAGCACGGGGACAGGGGTAAACAATGAGCAGTTCTTC; clone size: NA; V gene: TRBV7-6; J gene: TRBJ2-1; D gene: TRBD1
CDR3 protein: CASSLVSGARETQYF; CDR3 DNA: TGTGCCAGCAGCTTAGTATCTGGGGCTCGGGAGACCCAGTACTTC; clone size: NA; V gene: TRBV7-2; J gene: TRBJ2-5; D gene: NA
CDR3 protein: CASSPPRLASYNEQFF; CDR3 DNA: TGTGCCAGCTCACCACCTCGACTAGCCTCCTACAATGAGCAGTTCTTC; clone size: NA; V gene: TRBV18; J gene: TRBJ2-1; D gene: TRBD2
CDR3 protein: CAWKDRAGGELFF; CDR3 DNA: TGTGCCTGGAAGGACAGGGCCGGCGGGGAGCTGTTTTTT; clone size: NA; V gene: TRBV30; J gene: TRBJ2-2; D gene: TRBD1
CDR3 protein: CASSPRPGQGSRGYTF; CDR3 DNA: TGTGCCAGCAGCCCCCGCCCCGGACAGGGGAGTCGTGGCTACACCTTC; clone size: NA; V gene: TRBV21-1; J gene: TRBJ1-2; D gene: NA
CDR3 protein: CASSVAGTGLTTEAFF; CDR3 DNA: TGTGCCAGCAGCGTAGCAGGGACAGGGCTCACCACTGAAGCTTTCTTT; clone size: NA; V gene: TRBV9; J gene: TRBJ1-1; D gene: TRBD1
CDR3 protein: CASRDGTGLGEQYF; CDR3 DNA: TGCGCCAGCAGGGACGGGACAGGACTTGGTGAGCAGTACTTC; clone size: NA; V gene: TRBV5-1; J gene: TRBJ2-7; D gene: TRBD1
CDR3 protein: CASSLLPQKTATNEKLFF; CDR3 DNA: TGTGCCAGCAGCCTATTGCCCCAGAAGACTGCAACTAATGAAAAACTGTTTTTT; clone size: NA; V gene: TRBV11-2; J gene: TRBJ1-4; D gene: NA
CDR3 protein: CASSSLGSGLGDTQYF; CDR3 DNA: TGTGCCAGCAGCTCTCTCGGTAGCGGCCTAGGGGATACGCAGTATTTT; clone size: NA; V gene: TRBV5-6; J gene: TRBJ2-3; D gene: NA
CDR3 protein: CASSRTGPPGSNQPQHF; CDR3 DNA: TGTGCCAGCTCACGAACAGGTCCCCCCGGGAGCAATCAGCCCCAGCATTTT; clone size: NA; V gene: TRBV18; J gene: TRBJ1-5; D gene: NA
CDR3 protein: CASSSSGGNSEQYF; CDR3 DNA: TGTGCCAGCAGCTCCTCGGGGGGGAACTCCGAGCAGTACTTC; clone size: NA; V gene: TRBV5-4; J gene: TRBJ2-7; D gene: TRBD2
CDR3 protein: CASGATVGNTEAFF; CDR3 DNA: TGTGCCAGCGGGGCAACAGTAGGGAACACTGAAGCTTTCTTT; clone size: NA; V gene: TRBV9; J gene: TRBJ1-1; D gene: NA
CDR3 protein: CASSYGQGGISPLHF; CDR3 DNA: TGTGCCAGCAGTTACGGGCAGGGCGGGATTTCACCCCTCCACTTT; clone size: NA; V gene: TRBV6-5; J gene: TRBJ1-6; D gene: NA
CDR3 protein: CASNLQGTSGYTF; CDR3 DNA: TGTGCCAGCAACCTACAGGGGACCTCTGGCTACACCTTC; clone size: NA; V gene: TRBV6-5; J gene: TRBJ1-2; D gene: TRBD1
CDR3 protein: CASSQVGAGGPTDTQYF; CDR3 DNA: TGTGCCAGCAGCCAAGTCGGAGCGGGGGGGCCTACAGATACGCAGTATTTT; clone size: NA; V gene: TRBV4-2; J gene: TRBJ2-3; D gene: TRBD2
CDR3 protein: CASSVGIQGLTDTQYF; CDR3 DNA: TGTGCCAGCAGCGTAGGGATACAGGGGCTTACAGATACGCAGTATTTT; clone size: NA; V gene: TRBV9; J gene: TRBJ2-3; D gene: TRBD1
CDR3 protein: CASSSPGTSGGRNEQFF; CDR3 DNA: TGTGCCAGCAGCTCGCCCGGGACTAGCGGGGGGCGAAATGAGCAGTTCTTC; clone size: NA; V gene: TRBV11-3; J gene: TRBJ2-1; D gene: TRBD2
CDR3 protein: CASSPEAGLTEAFF; CDR3 DNA: TGTGCCAGCTCACCGGAGGCCGGGCTCACTGAAGCTTTCTTT; clone size: NA; V gene: TRBV18; J gene: TRBJ1-1; D gene: NA
CDR3 protein: CASSPTGQSYNSPLHF; CDR3 DNA: TGTGCCAGCTCACCAACAGGGCAATCCTATAATTCACCCCTCCACTTT; clone size: NA; V gene: TRBV18; J gene: TRBJ1-6; D gene: NA
CDR3 protein: CASSMYPGGTDTQYF; CDR3 DNA: TGTGCCAGCAGCATGTACCCGGGGGGCACAGATACGCAGTATTTT; clone size: NA; V gene: TRBV7-6; J gene: TRBJ2-3; D gene: NA